These T cell receptor beta chains were read from a single sample in a study of identical twins. TCRdb reanalysed the 5' RACE reads using MiXCR and keeps one entry per CDR3 protein. The repertoire holds some 1,600,000 distinct CDR3 sequences, with less than 40% as singletons. The sample consisted of cord blood. Source of these receptors: a newborn girl in good health. The CDR3 runs from the conserved cysteine through the conserved F or W. D genes are given only for firm matches. The listing skips clone size in some rows; elsewhere it reads once, few, many or a size class.

clone size: NA
J gene: TRBJ2-1
V gene: TRBV5-1
D gene: TRBD2
CDR3 protein: CASRAGVNNEQFF
CDR3 DNA: TGCGCCAGCAGGGCGGGGGTAAACAATGAGCAGTTCTTC

clone size: NA
J gene: TRBJ1-5
V gene: TRBV20-1
D gene: TRBD1
CDR3 protein: CSARSLIGDRGNQPQHF
CDR3 DNA: TGCAGTGCCAGAAGCCTTATAGGGGACAGGGGCAATCAGCCCCAGCATTTT

clone size: NA
J gene: TRBJ1-5
V gene: TRBV6-1
D gene: TRBD1
CDR3 protein: CASSGNQGARRNQPQHF
CDR3 DNA: TGTGCCAGCAGTGGGAATCAGGGGGCGAGGAGGAATCAGCCCCAGCATTTT

clone size: NA
J gene: TRBJ1-2
V gene: TRBV20-1
D gene: TRBD1
CDR3 protein: CSARPGQGASGYGYTF
CDR3 DNA: TGCAGTGCTAGACCGGGACAGGGGGCTTCTGGCTATGGCTACACCTTC

clone size: many
J gene: TRBJ2-5
V gene: TRBV4-2
D gene: NA
CDR3 protein: CASSQDNWSPSSRQYF
CDR3 DNA: TGTGCCAGCAGCCAAGATAATTGGAGCCCTTCCAGCAGGCAGTACTTC

clone size: few
J gene: TRBJ1-2
V gene: TRBV14
D gene: NA
CDR3 protein: CASSPRTAAPWDYGYTF
CDR3 DNA: TGTGCCAGCAGCCCTCGGACGGCTGCCCCATGGGACTATGGCTACACCTTC

clone size: NA
J gene: TRBJ1-5
V gene: TRBV21-1
D gene: NA
CDR3 protein: CASSKASGTGYQPQHF
CDR3 DNA: TGTGCCAGCAGCAAAGCTTCCGGGACAGGCTATCAGCCCCAGCATTTT

clone size: NA
J gene: TRBJ2-1
V gene: TRBV2
D gene: TRBD2
CDR3 protein: CASSDRSGGPNEQFF
CDR3 DNA: TGTGCCAGCAGTGACAGAAGCGGGGGGCCTAATGAGCAGTTCTTC

clone size: few
J gene: TRBJ2-2
V gene: TRBV2
D gene: NA
CDR3 protein: CASEIGLITGELFF
CDR3 DNA: TGTGCCAGCGAAATTGGACTCATCACCGGGGAGCTGTTTTTT

clone size: few
J gene: TRBJ2-5
V gene: TRBV7-9
D gene: TRBD2
CDR3 protein: CASSLRELLADHRNEQYF
CDR3 DNA: TGTGCCAGCAGCTTAAGGGAATTACTAGCGGACCATCGGAATGAGCAGTACTTC

clone size: few
J gene: TRBJ1-4
V gene: TRBV7-9
D gene: NA
CDR3 protein: CASSLAYSGITNEKLFF
CDR3 DNA: TGTGCCAGCAGCTTAGCCTACTCCGGGATTACTAATGAAAAACTGTTTTTT

clone size: NA
J gene: TRBJ1-2
V gene: TRBV28
D gene: TRBD1
CDR3 protein: CASSDGTGLHYGYTF
CDR3 DNA: TGTGCCAGCAGTGACGGGACAGGACTTCACTATGGCTACACCTTC

clone size: few
J gene: TRBJ1-4
V gene: TRBV7-9
D gene: NA
CDR3 protein: CASSLDQALANEKLFF
CDR3 DNA: TGTGCCAGCAGCTTAGACCAGGCTCTAGCTAATGAAAAACTGTTTTTT

clone size: few
J gene: TRBJ1-5
V gene: TRBV20-1
D gene: NA
CDR3 protein: CSASRASNQPQHF
CDR3 DNA: TGCAGTGCTAGCCGGGCTAGCAATCAGCCCCAGCATTTT

clone size: few
J gene: TRBJ2-7
V gene: TRBV10-3
D gene: TRBD2
CDR3 protein: CAIRPGLATYEQYF
CDR3 DNA: TGTGCCATCAGGCCGGGACTAGCGACCTACGAGCAGTACTTC

clone size: few
J gene: TRBJ2-5
V gene: TRBV4-2
D gene: NA
CDR3 protein: CASSQDYIGETQYF
CDR3 DNA: TGTGCCAGCAGCCAAGATTATATCGGCGAGACCCAGTACTTC

clone size: NA
J gene: TRBJ2-7
V gene: TRBV6-1
D gene: NA
CDR3 protein: CASVPGPSSYEQYF
CDR3 DNA: TGTGCCAGCGTGCCGGGTCCCTCCTCCTACGAGCAGTACTTC

clone size: NA
J gene: TRBJ2-5
V gene: TRBV12-3/TRBV12-4
D gene: NA
CDR3 protein: CASSFDIRAAQYF
CDR3 DNA: TGTGCCAGCAGTTTTGACATTCGGGCGGCCCAGTACTTC

clone size: NA
J gene: TRBJ1-6
V gene: TRBV5-1
D gene: NA
CDR3 protein: CASSERESSYNSPLHF
CDR3 DNA: TGCGCCAGCAGCGAGAGGGAGAGCTCCTATAATTCACCCCTCCACTTT

clone size: NA
J gene: TRBJ1-1
V gene: TRBV19
D gene: NA
CDR3 protein: CASSDSPLSAFF
CDR3 DNA: TGTGCCAGTAGTGATAGCCCTCTTTCGGCTTTCTTT

clone size: many
J gene: TRBJ2-7
V gene: TRBV20-1
D gene: TRBD2
CDR3 protein: CSARLAGPYEQYF
CDR3 DNA: TGCAGTGCTAGACTAGCGGGACCCTACGAGCAGTACTTC

clone size: NA
J gene: TRBJ2-1
V gene: TRBV7-9
D gene: TRBD2
CDR3 protein: CASSGRGERGYNEQFF
CDR3 DNA: TGTGCCAGCAGCGGGCGGGGGGAGCGAGGGTACAATGAGCAGTTCTTC

clone size: NA
J gene: TRBJ2-5
V gene: TRBV7-2
D gene: NA
CDR3 protein: CASSNSAETQYF
CDR3 DNA: TGTGCCAGCAGCAATTCGGCCGAGACCCAGTACTTC

clone size: many
J gene: TRBJ2-1
V gene: TRBV10-3
D gene: TRBD1
CDR3 protein: CAISDRVTPYNEQFF
CDR3 DNA: TGTGCCATCAGCGACAGGGTAACCCCCTACAATGAGCAGTTCTTC